These 13 T cell receptor beta chains came from one sample sequenced in a study of T cell responses to AZD1222 COVID-19 vaccine. Here immunoSEQ multiplex PCR was the method, and the copy in TCRdb shows in-frame clones only, minus some. Found here are more than 50,000 clones, about 87% of them singletons; the top ten hold 4.9%. The sample here was peripheral blood, taken on day 0 of AZD1222 vaccination. The receptors originated from an adult in good health.

This chain joins TRBV7-8 and TRBJ1-2; D is undetermined. Germline CDR1 and CDR2: SGHVS and FQNEAQ. V was shortened by 0 bases and J by 3 bases, with 11 bases between the two germline ends. This CDR3 spans 15 amino acids. DNA for the CDR3: TGTGCCAGCAGCTTAGCGCCAGGAAGCGACTATGGCTACACCTTC. Translating it yields CASSLAPGSDYGYTF.

The chain links TRBV3-1 (or the pseudogene TRBV3-2) to TRBJ1-1; a weak D match, TRBD1 (6 bases). CDR1 and CDR2 (germline): LGHDT, YNNKEL (reference sequence). V dropped 1 base and J dropped 1 base, with 10 bases sitting between them. The CDR3 runs to 15 residues. DNA of the CDR3: TGTGCCAGCAGCCAAGCTACAGGGAGGAACACTGAAGCTTTCTTT. Translating it yields CASSQATGRNTEAFF.

The genes are TRBV13 and TRBJ2-3; D could derive from TRBD1 or TRBD2 (6 bases each). Germline lookup yields CDR1 PRHDT and CDR2 FYEKMQ (reference sequence). The CDR3 contains 12 residues. V lost 4 bases and J 7 bases, leaving 9 bases between the germline ends. The CDR3 sequence is CASSSGAYTQYF. The DNA for the CDR3 is TGTGCCAGCAGCTCGGGGGCGTATACGCAGTATTTT.

The rearrangement links TRBV7-2 to TRBJ1-6; D perhaps matches TRBD1 (5 bases). The V gene lost 5 bases and the J gene lost 0 bases, with 11 bases spanning the gap. Germline V CDR1 and CDR2: SGHTA, FQGNSA. This CDR3 spans 16 amino acids. In DNA, the CDR3 is TGTGCCAGCAGCAACCAGGGTGTCTCCTATAATTCACCCCTCCACTTT. It encodes CASSNQGVSYNSPLHF. Combining the CDR3 with reference TRBV7-2 and TRBJ1-6 gives the whole variable domain GAGVSQSPSNKVTEKGKDVELRCDPISGHTALYWYRQSLGQGLEFLIYFQGNSAPDKSGLPSDRFSAERTGGSVSTLTIQRTQQEDSAVYLCASSNQGVSYNSPLHFGNGTRLTVT.

The chain uses TRBV9 and TRBJ1-3; D gene ambiguous. Trimming cost V 4 bases and J 2 bases, with 10 bases left between them. The germline gives CDR1 SGDLS, CDR2 YYNGEE. The CDR3 is made up of 14 amino acids. The CDR3 protein is CASSPHRTGNTIYF. The CDR3 DNA follows: TGTGCCAGCAGCCCCCACCGGACTGGAAACACCATATATTTT.

The V gene is TRBV7-9, the J gene TRBJ2-5, with no clear D. Trimming stripped 5 bases from V and 0 bases from J, with 4 bases between. The CDR3 length is 12 residues. Per germline, CDR1 SEHNR and CDR2 FQNEAQ (reference sequence). CDR3 sequence reads: CASSGYQETQYF. The CDR3 nucleotides are TGTGCCAGCAGCGGGTACCAAGAGACCCAGTACTTC.

The chain uses TRBV27 and TRBJ2-2, with D possibly TRBD2 on 7 matching bases. CDR1 and CDR2 from the germline V gene are MNHEY and SMNVEV (reference sequence). V lost 3 bases and J 5 bases, leaving 10 bases between the germline ends. The CDR3 runs to 14 residues. In DNA form, the CDR3 reads TGTGCCAGCAGTTTCAGGGGACTAACCGGGGAGCTGTTTTTT. This codes for CASSFRGLTGELFF.

The chain carries TRBV15 and TRBJ1-6; 8 bases match TRBD1. V was clipped by 0 bases and J by 9 bases; unmatched bases: 16. CDR3 length: 19 residues. Looked up from germline, CDR1 is LNHNV and CDR2 is YYDKDF (reference sequence). CDR3 amino acids: CATSRDFLKSGGGGSPLHF. The CDR3 DNA reads as TGTGCCACCAGCAGAGACTTCCTTAAGTCAGGGGGCGGTGGTTCACCCCTCCACTTT. The full variable domain, rest sourced from reference TRBV15 and TRBJ1-6, is DAMVIQNPRYQVTQFGKPVTLSCSQTLNHNVMYWYQQKSSQAPKLLFHYYDKDFNNEADTPDNFQSRRPNTSFCFLDIRSPGLGDTAMYLCATSRDFLKSGGGGSPLHFGNGTRLTVT.

V gene TRBV4-1 combines with J gene TRBJ1-6; the D gene is possibly TRBD1 (5 bases). Trimming cost V 5 bases and J 10 bases, with 12 bases left between them. The CDR3 contains 13 residues. Germline V gives CDR1 MGHRA, CDR2 YSYEKL. The DNA of the CDR3 is TGCGCCAGCAGCTTGGGACTACAATCACCCCTCCACTTT. It translates to CASSLGLQSPLHF.

J is TRBJ1-6 and V is TRBV18; tentatively, D is TRBD1 (6 bases). Trimming cost V 8 bases and J 9 bases, with 11 bases left between them. The CDR3 is 12 amino acids. The germline gives CDR1 KGHSH, CDR2 LQKENI. The CDR3 DNA reads TGTGCCAGCCGGACAGACTCTTCACCCCTCCACTTT. Amino acids: CASRTDSSPLHF.

The chain couples TRBV4-1 to TRBJ2-7; the match to TRBD2 covers 7 bases. CDR1 MGHRA and CDR2 YSYEKL come from the germline V gene. This CDR3 spans 16 amino acids. Losses at the gene ends were 0 bases for V and 2 bases for J; bases not matched to a gene: 7. The CDR3 loop is CASSQDRGAGTYEQYF. The CDR3 DNA reads as TGCGCCAGCAGCCAAGATCGGGGAGCGGGGACCTACGAGCAGTACTTC.

The V gene is TRBV12-3 or TRBV12-4, the J gene TRBJ2-7; D unclear. Trimming removed 6 bases at V and 3 bases at J, with 6 bases between. This CDR3 has 11 amino acids. The CDR3 DNA reads as TGTGCCAGCAGCTCCGTCTACGAGCAGTACTTC. Translation gives CASSSVYEQYF.

The CDR3 bases are TGTGCCAGTAGACGGACAGGGCTCAATTCACCCCTCCACTTT. Translated: CASRRTGLNSPLHF. The V and J genes are TRBV19 and TRBJ1-6; 8 bases agree with TRBD1. The CDR3 contains 14 residues. The germline V gene has CDR1 LNHDA and CDR2 SQIVND (reference sequence). The J segment lost 7 bases and the V segment lost 6 bases, leaving 5 bases of the junction unmatched.